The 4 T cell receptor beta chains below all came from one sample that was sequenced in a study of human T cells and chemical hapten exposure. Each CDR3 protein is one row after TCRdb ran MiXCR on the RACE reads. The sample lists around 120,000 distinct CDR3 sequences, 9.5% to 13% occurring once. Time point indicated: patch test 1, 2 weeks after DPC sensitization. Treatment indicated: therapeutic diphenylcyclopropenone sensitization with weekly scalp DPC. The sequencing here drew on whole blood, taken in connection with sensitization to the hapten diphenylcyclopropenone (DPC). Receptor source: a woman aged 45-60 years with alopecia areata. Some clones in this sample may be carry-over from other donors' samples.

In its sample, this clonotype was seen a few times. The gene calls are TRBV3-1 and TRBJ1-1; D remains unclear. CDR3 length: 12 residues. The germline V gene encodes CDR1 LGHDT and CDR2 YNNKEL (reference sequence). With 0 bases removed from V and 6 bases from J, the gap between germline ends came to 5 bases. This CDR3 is CASSQDLAEAFF. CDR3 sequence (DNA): TGTGCCAGCAGCCAAGATTTAGCTGAAGCTTTCTTT.

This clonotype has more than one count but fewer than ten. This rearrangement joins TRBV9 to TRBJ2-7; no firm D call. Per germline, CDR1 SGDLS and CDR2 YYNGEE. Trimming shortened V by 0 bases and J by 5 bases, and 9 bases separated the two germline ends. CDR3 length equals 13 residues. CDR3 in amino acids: CASSVDVGNEQYF. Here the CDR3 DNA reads TGTGCCAGCAGCGTAGATGTAGGGAACGAGCAGTACTTC.

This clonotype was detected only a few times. The CDR3, as DNA: TGTGCCAGCAGCTTGGCGGGACAGGACTACAATGAGCAGTTCTTC. As protein: CASSLAGQDYNEQFF. This chain joins TRBV5-5 and TRBJ2-1; TRBD1 aligns across 8 bases. Trimming took 0 bases from V and 3 from J; bases not matched to a gene: 2. Per germline, CDR1 SGHKS and CDR2 YYEKEE (reference sequence). CDR3 size: 15 residues.

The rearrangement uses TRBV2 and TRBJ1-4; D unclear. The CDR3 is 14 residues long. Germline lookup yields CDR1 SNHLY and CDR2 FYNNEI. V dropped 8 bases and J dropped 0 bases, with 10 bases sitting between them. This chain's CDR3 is CASSGVATNEKLFF. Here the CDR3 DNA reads TGTGCCAGCTCTGGGGTTGCAACTAATGAAAAACTGTTTTTT.